What follows are 21 T cell receptor beta chains derived from one specimen sequenced in a study of T cells in localized non-small cell lung cancer. Profiled with immunoSEQ multiplex PCR; TCRdb holds only in-frame clones, not every one. The data show about 39,000 clones, around 79% seen once. The specimen comprised PBMCs, sampled before any cancer treatment. These TCRs come from a woman between 35 and 70 years old with stage II squamous cell lung carcinoma.

The chain is built from TRBV5-4 and TRBJ1-2, with D possibly being TRBD1 (6 bases). V lost 4 bases, J lost 3 bases, and 16 bases lay in between. The CDR3 length is 15 residues. Germline-derived CDR1 and CDR2 are SGHNT and YYREEE (reference sequence). CDR3 region: CASSHAGAEDYGYTF. For the CDR3, the DNA is TGTGCCAGCAGCCACGCGGGGGCCGAGGACTATGGCTACACCTTC.

The V and J genes are TRBV4-3 and TRBJ1-4; 8 nucleotides align to TRBD1. The J segment lost 11 bases and the V segment lost 1 base, leaving 9 bases of the junction unmatched. The germline V gene has CDR1 LGHNA and CDR2 YSLEER. CDR3 length: 15 residues. The CDR3 here is CASSQGRTGRDKLFF. The CDR3 DNA follows: TGCGCCAGCAGCCAAGGAAGGACAGGGCGAGATAAACTGTTTTTT.

This chain connects TRBV5-1 to TRBJ2-2; TRBD2 is a possible D gene (7 bases). The V and J ends lost 2 bases and 0 bases respectively, with 14 bases between them. The germline V gene has CDR1 SGHRS and CDR2 YFSETQ. The CDR3 is 17 amino acids. The CDR3 sequence: CASSLQGGGPNTGELFF. The CDR3 coding sequence is TGCGCCAGCAGCTTACAGGGAGGGGGGCCGAACACCGGGGAGCTGTTTTTT.

The chain is built from TRBV19 and TRBJ2-3; 7 bases match TRBD2. The CDR3 has 14 residues. After removal of 1 base from V and 4 bases from J, the junction contained 2 bases not matched to a gene. Germline values: CDR1 LNHDA, CDR2 SQIVND (reference sequence). CDR3 residues: CASSIAGGADTQYF. The CDR3 DNA follows: TGTGCCAGTAGTATAGCGGGAGGAGCAGATACGCAGTATTTT.

The chain has TRBV21-1 and TRBJ2-4. TRBV21-1 is a known pseudogene. The CDR3 runs 14 residues. CDR3 nucleotide sequence: TGTGCCAGCAGCGCTTGGACCGACGGCGACATTCAGTACTTC. This encodes CASSAWTDGDIQYF.

V and J are TRBV10-3 and TRBJ2-3; 8 bases are shared with TRBD2. This CDR3 has 17 residues. The ends lost 4 bases at V and 3 bases at J; junction bases unmatched: 12. The germline V gene has CDR1 ENHRY and CDR2 SYGVKD. CDR3 sequence (DNA): TGTGCCATCAGTGCACGGGAGGGCCTGGGCTCGACAGATACGCAGTATTTT. Its translation is CAISAREGLGSTDTQYF.

The J gene is TRBJ2-5, the V gene TRBV4-3; unclear D gene. The germline V gene has CDR1 LGHNA and CDR2 YSLEER. V lost 4 bases and J lost 5, with 11 bases in between. The length of the CDR3 is 13 residues. CDR3 DNA: TGCGCCAGCAGCCTCTATTTGTCTGAGACCCAGTACTTC. This translates into CASSLYLSETQYF.

J is TRBJ1-5 and V is TRBV19; D is ambiguous. Trimming pared 4 bases from V and 3 bases from J, leaving 16 bases between. The germline V gene encodes CDR1 LNHDA and CDR2 SQIVND (reference sequence). The CDR3 runs to 16 residues. The CDR3 DNA reads as TGTGCCAGTAGTACCGGCGCGGCCCATGACAATCAGCCCCAGCATTTT. Translation: CASSTGAAHDNQPQHF. Based on the CDR3 plus reference TRBV19 and TRBJ1-5, the full variable domain is DGGITQSPKYLFRKEGQNVTLSCEQNLNHDAMYWYRQDPGQGLRLIYYSQIVNDFQKGDIAEGYSVSREKKESFPLTVTSAQKNPTAFYLCASSTGAAHDNQPQHFGDGTRLSIL.

J is TRBJ1-5 and V is TRBV6-1; D is uncertain. The CDR3 sequence is 12 residues long. The V and J ends lost 4 bases and 5 bases respectively, with 6 bases between them. Germline CDR1 and CDR2: MNHNS and SASEGT. CDR3 residues: CASSGTHQPQHF. DNA of the CDR3: TGTGCCAGCAGTGGAACCCATCAGCCCCAGCATTTT.

This sequence joins TRBV21-1 and TRBJ2-7; the listed D gene, TRBD2, was not tested against the DNA. TRBV21-1 is listed as a pseudogene. The CDR3 has 17 amino acids. CDR3: CASSKEPPGFPQYEQYV. DNA of the CDR3: TGTGCCAGCAGCAAAGAGCCCCCGGGATTCCCCCAATACGAGCAGTACGTC.

The chain has TRBV4-1 and TRBJ1-1, with D uncertain. V was trimmed by 1 base and J by 1 base, leaving 16 bases between them. This CDR3 is 17 amino acids long. Germline lookup yields CDR1 MGHRA and CDR2 YSYEKL. CDR3 DNA: TGCGCCAGCAGCCAAGGCCGCGACACGTCTCGGAACACTGAAGCTTTCTTT. Amino acid sequence: CASSQGRDTSRNTEAFF.

The chain recombines TRBV7-8 with TRBJ2-3, with 10 bases that match TRBD2. The junction had 2 bases not matched to a gene; V was cut back by 5 bases and J by 0 bases. There are 15 residues in the CDR3. Germline V CDR1 and CDR2: SGHVS, FQNEAQ. Written as DNA, the CDR3 is TGTGCCAGCAGCCTGACTAGCGGGAGCACAGATACGCAGTATTTT. Its protein product is CASSLTSGSTDTQYF.

This chain connects TRBV7-8 to TRBJ2-7; 11 positions agree with TRBD2. The CDR3 covers 14 residues. Trimming took 6 bases from V and 3 from J; bases not matched to a gene: 4. From germline, CDR1 is SGHVS and CDR2 FQNEAQ. In DNA form, the CDR3 reads TGTGCCAGCAGGCCCGGGACTAGCGGCTACGAGCAGTACTTC. Translation: CASRPGTSGYEQYF.

The chain links TRBV10-1 to TRBJ1-2; TRBD1 aligns across 7 bases. The V gene end was trimmed by 6 bases and the J gene end by 6 bases; junction bases not matched to a gene: 4. The germline CDR1 and CDR2 sequences are WNHNN and SYGVQD (reference sequence). This CDR3 has 12 residues. CDR3 DNA sequence: TGCGCCAGCAGGGACAGGTATAATGGCTACACCTTC. Amino acid sequence: CASRDRYNGYTF.

This clone was counted a single time. The chain uses TRBV27 and TRBJ2-2; the D gene is possibly TRBD2 (6 bases). V was trimmed by 5 bases and J by 7 bases, leaving 11 bases between them. The CDR3 is 13 residues long. The V gene's germline CDR1 is MNHEY and CDR2 SMNVEV (reference sequence). The CDR3 protein is CASSPRLVGELFF. CDR3 coding DNA: TGTGCCAGCAGTCCCCGACTAGTCGGGGAGCTGTTTTTT.

The chain joins TRBV7-8 to TRBJ2-5; D unresolved. CDR1 and CDR2 (germline): SGHVS, FQNEAQ. The CDR3 is 14 amino acids. Between the trimmed V and J ends, which lost 7 bases and 0 bases, there was a span of 12 bases. In DNA, the CDR3 is TGTGCCAGCACCTTGGGCACCAACCAAGAGACCCAGTACTTC. This sequence encodes CASTLGTNQETQYF.

This chain joins TRBV7-2 and TRBJ2-1; 12 bases map to TRBD2. CDR1 is SGHTA and CDR2 is FQGNSA in the germline V gene. V was pared by 5 bases and J by 7 bases, with 9 bases of the junction left unmatched. This CDR3 is built from 16 residues. This chain's CDR3 is CASSPYLAGGVNEQFF. CDR3 DNA sequence: TGTGCCAGCAGCCCCTATCTAGCGGGAGGGGTTAATGAGCAGTTCTTC. The variable domain in full, completed from reference TRBV7-2 and TRBJ2-1, reads GAGVSQSPSNKVTEKGKDVELRCDPISGHTALYWYRQSLGQGLEFLIYFQGNSAPDKSGLPSDRFSAERTGGSVSTLTIQRTQQEDSAVYLCASSPYLAGGVNEQFFGPGTRLTVL.

V usage is TRBV5-6 and J usage is TRBJ2-3; 10 bases agree with TRBD1. The CDR3 contains 14 residues. Trimming took 4 bases from V and 6 from J; bases not matched to a gene: 5. Germline assignment: CDR1 SGHDT and CDR2 YYEEEE. The CDR3: CASSPGTGADTQYF. For the CDR3, the DNA is TGTGCCAGCAGCCCCGGGACAGGGGCCGATACGCAGTATTTT.

This chain connects TRBV7-2 to TRBJ2-5; 9 positions match TRBD2. Germline V gene data show CDR1 as SGHTA and CDR2 as FQGNSA. V was clipped by 3 bases and J by 5 bases; unmatched bases: 7. This CDR3 is built from 15 residues. CDR3 DNA: TGTGCCAGCAGCTTTCTCGCCGCGGGGGGGGAGACCCAGTACTTC. Residues: CASSFLAAGGETQYF.

The rearrangement joins TRBV19 to TRBJ1-1; D may be TRBD1 (5 bases). V lost 5 bases and J 4 bases, leaving 14 bases between the germline ends. The CDR3 has 14 residues. CDR1 is LNHDA and CDR2 is SQIVND in the germline V gene (reference sequence). For the CDR3, the DNA is TGTGCCAGTAGTCATCAAAGGGGCGGCACTGAAGCTTTCTTT. Translated: CASSHQRGGTEAFF.

This clone was seen once. The rearrangement uses TRBV19 and TRBJ2-2; 11 bases align to TRBD1. Trimming cost V 2 bases and J 5 bases; bases outside gene matches: 7. This CDR3 is built from 17 residues. Germline lookup yields CDR1 LNHDA and CDR2 SQIVND (reference sequence). DNA for the CDR3: TGTGCCAGTAGTATAAATTCCGGGACAGGGGGGACCGGGGAGCTGTTTTTT. Encoded protein: CASSINSGTGGTGELFF.